The rows below give T cell receptor beta chains drawn from one sample of a study of T cell responses to AZD1222 COVID-19 vaccine. Generated by immunoSEQ multiplex PCR, the TCRdb table keeps only in-frame clones and is missing some. The sample includes about 130,000 clones, roughly 88% of them seen just once. This sample comprised peripheral blood, obtained 28 days after the second AZD1222 dose. The receptors stem from an adult who received the AZD1222 COVID-19 vaccine. The CDR3 runs from the conserved cysteine through the conserved F or W. The order of the fields is V gene, J gene, clone size, D gene, CDR3 DNA, CDR3 protein. D genes are given only for firm matches. Part of the rows lack a size; the others show once, few, many or a class for expanded clones.

TRBV5-1	TRBJ2-1	-	TRBD1	TGCGCCAGCAGCCCTGCACGGGACAGATACAATGAGCAGTTCTTC	CASSPARDRYNEQFF
TRBV24-1	TRBJ2-5	few	TRBD1	TGTGCCACCAGCGTGGGGACAGGGGGCCTCCAAGAGACCCAGTACTTC	CATSVGTGGLQETQYF
TRBV6-5	TRBJ2-7	-	TRBD1	TGTGCCGCGGGGACAGGGGCTGGCTACGAGCAGTACTTC	CAAGTGAGYEQYF
TRBV28	TRBJ1-4	-	-	TGTGCCAGCAGTTTATGGAGAACAGGGAGGGGAGAAAAACTGTTTTTT	CASSLWRTGRGEKLFF
TRBV27	TRBJ2-4	-	-	TGTGCCAGCAGTTGGGACCGCGAGGGGTGGAAAAACATTCAGTACTTC	CASSWDREGWKNIQYF
TRBV6-1	TRBJ2-7	-	TRBD2	TGTGCCAGCAGTGAAAAGTCTAGCGGGAGTTACGAGCAGTACTTC	CASSEKSSGSYEQYF
TRBV23-1	TRBJ2-7	few	-	TGCGCCAGCAGTCAAACGGCGTTTAGACAAAGGTCCTCGGGGGAGCAGTACTTC	CASSQTAFRQRSSGEQYF
TRBV19	TRBJ2-1	few	-	TGTGCCAGTAGTTCGCGGGATTTGGACAATGAGCAGTTCTTC	CASSSRDLDNEQFF
TRBV11-2	TRBJ2-2	-	TRBD1	TGTGCCAGCAGCCTGCGGGACAGGGGTACCGGGGAGCTGTTTTTT	CASSLRDRGTGELFF
TRBV4-1	TRBJ1-5	once	TRBD1	TGCGCCAGCAGCCAGACCGGGACAGGAAATCAGCCCCAGCATTTT	CASSQTGTGNQPQHF
TRBV19	TRBJ2-7	-	-	TGTGCCAGTAGTGGGACGCCGGGCTACGAGCAGTACTTC	CASSGTPGYEQYF
TRBV30	TRBJ1-2	-	-	TGTGCCTGGAGTTCAACAGGCATCTATGGCTACACCTTC	CAWSSTGIYGYTF
TRBV5-4	TRBJ2-1	-	-	TGTGCCAGCAGCCCCCAGGGGGGGGCCACCTACAATGAGCAGTTCTTC	CASSPQGGATYNEQFF
TRBV9	TRBJ1-1	-	TRBD1	TGTGCCAGCAGCGAATTTGGACAGGGGAGGACTGAAGCTTTCTTT	CASSEFGQGRTEAFF